This paragraph covers one TCR beta chain sequence. The antigen is undetermined. The V gene lost 4 bases and the J gene lost 3 bases, with 20 bases spanning the gap. Looked up from germline, CDR1 is MNHNS and CDR2 is SASEGT. The CDR3 runs 17 residues. Documented time point: pretreatment peripheral blood. This sample stems from a study of PD-L1 blockade in urothelial cancer. Study-wide points: Enhanced expansion of tumor-associated blood clones at 3 weeks characterized durable-benefit patients.

Sequencing was performed with immunoSEQ multiplex PCR; in TCRdb, only in-frame clones are kept and a portion is missing. The sample lists 130,000 or so clones, approximately 84% seen once, with 2.5% to 3.5% in the top ten. The sample here was PBMCs, taken around atezolizumab (anti-PD-L1) treatment. This chain joins TRBV6-1 and TRBJ2-3, with D possibly matching TRBD1 (7 bases). This receptor was obtained from a man over 45 with urothelial cancer. The CDR3 here is CASSAEERAGGTDTQYF. Written as DNA, the CDR3 is TGTGCCAGCAGTGCGGAAGAGCGGGCAGGGGGTACAGATACGCAGTATTTT.